Detailed here is one T cell receptor (beta chain). Its antigen is not known. The source of the sample is a study of CXCR3-negative and CXCR3-positive naive CD8 T cells. Findings and caveats of the study: Sequencing showed both naive subsets with comparably high diversity, and memory CD8+ cells much lower. From TRB CDR3 properties, TCR strength was inferred; surface CD5 did not differ between naive subsets.

Germline-derived CDR1 and CDR2 are DFQATT and SNEGSKA (reference sequence). The CDR3 runs 12 residues. The TRB libraries of cDNA were built by UMI-labeled 5' RACE. From the 5' RACE reads, TCRdb lists one entry per CDR3 protein and no DNA. The sample has 30,000 to 40,000 distinct CDR3 sequences, and its top ten clones hold about 15%. V gene TRBV20-1 combines with J gene TRBJ1-1; TCRdb's assignment of TRBD1 cannot be checked, as there is no DNA. The specimen sequenced was memory CD8+ T cells from blood. The TCR originated in a human donor in good health. Some clones in this sample may be carry-over from other donors' samples. CDR3 amino acids: CRVDRGDTEAFF.